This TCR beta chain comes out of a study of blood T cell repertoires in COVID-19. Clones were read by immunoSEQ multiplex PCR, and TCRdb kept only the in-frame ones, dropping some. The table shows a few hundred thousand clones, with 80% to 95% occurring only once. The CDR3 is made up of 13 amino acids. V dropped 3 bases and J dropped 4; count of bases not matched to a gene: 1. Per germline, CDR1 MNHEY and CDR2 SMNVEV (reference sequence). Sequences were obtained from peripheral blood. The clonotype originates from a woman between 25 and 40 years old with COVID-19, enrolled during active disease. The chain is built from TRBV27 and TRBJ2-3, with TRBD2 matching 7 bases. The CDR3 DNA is TGTGCCAGCAGTTTTCGGGAGGCAGATACGCAGTATTTT. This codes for CASSFREADTQYF.